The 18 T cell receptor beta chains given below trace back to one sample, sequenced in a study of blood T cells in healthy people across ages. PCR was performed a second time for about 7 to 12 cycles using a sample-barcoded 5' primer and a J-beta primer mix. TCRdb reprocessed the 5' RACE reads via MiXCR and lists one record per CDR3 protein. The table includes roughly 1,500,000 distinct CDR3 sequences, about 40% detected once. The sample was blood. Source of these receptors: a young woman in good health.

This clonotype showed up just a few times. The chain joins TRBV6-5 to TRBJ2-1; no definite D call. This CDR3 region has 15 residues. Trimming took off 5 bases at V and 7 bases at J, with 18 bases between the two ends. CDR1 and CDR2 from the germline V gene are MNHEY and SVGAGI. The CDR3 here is CASSATSQKGNEQFF. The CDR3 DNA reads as TGTGCCAGCAGTGCGACAAGCCAGAAAGGGAATGAGCAGTTCTTC.

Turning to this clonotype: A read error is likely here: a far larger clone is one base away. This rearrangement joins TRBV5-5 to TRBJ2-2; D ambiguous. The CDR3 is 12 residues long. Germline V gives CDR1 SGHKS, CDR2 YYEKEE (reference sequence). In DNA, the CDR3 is TGTGCCAGCAGCCCGAACACCAGGGAGCTGTTTTTT. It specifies CASSPNTRELFF.

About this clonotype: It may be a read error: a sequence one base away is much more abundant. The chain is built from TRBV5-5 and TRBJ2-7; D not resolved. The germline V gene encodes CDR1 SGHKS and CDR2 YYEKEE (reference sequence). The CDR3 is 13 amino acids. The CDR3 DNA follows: TGTGCCGGCAGCGTGGACGGAACCTACGAGCAGTACTTC. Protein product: CAGSVDGTYEQYF. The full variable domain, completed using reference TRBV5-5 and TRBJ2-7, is DAGVTQSPTHLIKTRGQQVTLRCSPISGHKSVSWYQQVLGQGPQFIFQYYEKEERGRGNFPDRFSARQFPNYSSELNVNALLLGDSALYLCAGSVDGTYEQYFGPGTRLTVT.

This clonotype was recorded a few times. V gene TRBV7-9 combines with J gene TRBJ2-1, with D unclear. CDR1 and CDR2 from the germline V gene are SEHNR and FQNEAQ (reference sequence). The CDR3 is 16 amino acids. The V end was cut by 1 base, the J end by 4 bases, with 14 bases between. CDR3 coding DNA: TGTGCCAGCAGCTTAGATGTGGGCTGGAAATACAATGAGCAGTTCTTC. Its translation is CASSLDVGWKYNEQFF. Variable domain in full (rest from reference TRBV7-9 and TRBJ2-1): DTGVSQNPRHKITKRGQNVTFRCDPISEHNRLYWYRQTLGQGPEFLTYFQNEAQLEKSRLLSDRFSAERPKGSFSTLEIQRTEQGDSAMYLCASSLDVGWKYNEQFFGPGTRLTVL.

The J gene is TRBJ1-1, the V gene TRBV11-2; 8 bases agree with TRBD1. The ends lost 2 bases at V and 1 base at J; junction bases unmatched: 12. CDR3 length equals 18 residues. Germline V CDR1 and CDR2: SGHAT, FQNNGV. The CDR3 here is CASSLFPGGAIGNTEAFF. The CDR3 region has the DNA TGTGCCAGCAGCTTATTTCCAGGGGGCGCGATCGGGAACACTGAAGCTTTCTTT.

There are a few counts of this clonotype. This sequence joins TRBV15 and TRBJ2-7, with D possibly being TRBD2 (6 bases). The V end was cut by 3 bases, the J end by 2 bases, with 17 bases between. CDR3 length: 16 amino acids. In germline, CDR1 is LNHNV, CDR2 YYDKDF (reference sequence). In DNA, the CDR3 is TGTGCCACCAGCAGGGAGGGACGACTAGATCCCTACGAGCAGTACTTC. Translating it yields CATSREGRLDPYEQYF.

CDR3 protein: CASSLSSPTGDTQYF. The CDR3 region has the DNA TGTGCCAGCAGCTTATCTAGCCCTACGGGGGATACGCAGTATTTT. V and J are TRBV7-6 and TRBJ2-3; a possible D gene is TRBD2 (5 bases). Per the germline V gene, CDR1 is SGHVS and CDR2 is FNYEAQ. CDR3 size: 15 residues. Trimming removed 2 bases at V and 6 bases at J, with 15 bases between.

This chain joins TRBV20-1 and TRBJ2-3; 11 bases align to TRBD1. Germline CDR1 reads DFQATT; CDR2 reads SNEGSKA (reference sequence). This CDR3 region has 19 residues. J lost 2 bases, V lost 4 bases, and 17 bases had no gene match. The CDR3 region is CSATAKTDRGRTYTDTQYF. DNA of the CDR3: TGCAGTGCTACCGCTAAGACGGACAGGGGGCGAACTTACACAGATACGCAGTATTTT.

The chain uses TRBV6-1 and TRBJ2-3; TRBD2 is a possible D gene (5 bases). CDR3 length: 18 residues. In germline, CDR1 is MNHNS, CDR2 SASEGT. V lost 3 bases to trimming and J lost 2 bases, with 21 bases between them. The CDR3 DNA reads TGTGCCAGCAGTGAGGAGGAGGTTCCCATGCCGCTCACAGATACGCAGTATTTT. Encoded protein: CASSEEEVPMPLTDTQYF.

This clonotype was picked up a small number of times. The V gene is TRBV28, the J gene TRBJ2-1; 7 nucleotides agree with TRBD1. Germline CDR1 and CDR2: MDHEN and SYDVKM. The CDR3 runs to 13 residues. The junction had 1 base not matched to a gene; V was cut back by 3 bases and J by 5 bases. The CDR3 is CASSFQGDNEQFF. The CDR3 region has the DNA TGTGCCAGCAGTTTTCAGGGGGACAATGAGCAGTTCTTC.

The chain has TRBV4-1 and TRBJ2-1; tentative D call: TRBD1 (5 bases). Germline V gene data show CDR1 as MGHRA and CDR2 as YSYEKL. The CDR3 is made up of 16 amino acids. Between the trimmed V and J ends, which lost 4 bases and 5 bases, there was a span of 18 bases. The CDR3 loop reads CASSRAGPRPDNEQFF. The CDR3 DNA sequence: TGCGCCAGCAGCCGGGCAGGGCCCCGACCGGACAATGAGCAGTTCTTC.

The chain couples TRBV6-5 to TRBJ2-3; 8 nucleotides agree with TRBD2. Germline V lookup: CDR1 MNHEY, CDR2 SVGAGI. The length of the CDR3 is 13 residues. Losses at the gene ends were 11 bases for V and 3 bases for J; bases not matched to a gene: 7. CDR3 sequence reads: CAVASGWTDTQYF. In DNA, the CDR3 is TGTGCCGTAGCTAGCGGGTGGACAGATACGCAGTATTTT.

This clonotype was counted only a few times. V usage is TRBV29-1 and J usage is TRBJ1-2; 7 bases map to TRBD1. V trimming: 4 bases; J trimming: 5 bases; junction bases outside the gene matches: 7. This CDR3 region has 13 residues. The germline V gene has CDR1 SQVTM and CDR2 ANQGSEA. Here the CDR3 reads CSVVDRASYGYTF. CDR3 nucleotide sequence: TGCAGCGTTGTTGACAGGGCCTCGTATGGCTACACCTTC.

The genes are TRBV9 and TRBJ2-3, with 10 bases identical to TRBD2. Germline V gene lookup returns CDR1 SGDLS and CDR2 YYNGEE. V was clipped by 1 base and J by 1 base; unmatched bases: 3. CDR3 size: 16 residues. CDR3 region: CASSVYGTSGTDTQYF. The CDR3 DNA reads TGTGCCAGCAGCGTATACGGGACTAGCGGCACAGATACGCAGTATTTT.

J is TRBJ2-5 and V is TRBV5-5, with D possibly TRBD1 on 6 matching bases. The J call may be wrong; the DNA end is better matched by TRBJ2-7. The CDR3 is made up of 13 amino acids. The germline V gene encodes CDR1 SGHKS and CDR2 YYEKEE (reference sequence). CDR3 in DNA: TGTGCCAGCAGCTTGGGTACAGGGTGCGAGCAGTACTTC. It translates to CASSLGTGCEQYF.

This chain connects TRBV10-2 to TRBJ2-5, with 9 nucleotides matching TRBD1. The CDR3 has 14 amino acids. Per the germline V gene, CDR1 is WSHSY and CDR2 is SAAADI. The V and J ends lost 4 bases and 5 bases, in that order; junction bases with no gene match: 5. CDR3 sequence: CASSVQGAFETQYF. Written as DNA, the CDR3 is TGCGCCAGCAGTGTACAGGGGGCGTTTGAGACCCAGTACTTC.

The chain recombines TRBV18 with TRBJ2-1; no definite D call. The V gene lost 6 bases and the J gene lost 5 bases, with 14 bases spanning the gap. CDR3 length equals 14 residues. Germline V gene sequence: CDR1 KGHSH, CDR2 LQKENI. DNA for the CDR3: TGTGCCAGCTCCCACCAAAACAGCCACAATGAGCAGTTCTTC. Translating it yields CASSHQNSHNEQFF.

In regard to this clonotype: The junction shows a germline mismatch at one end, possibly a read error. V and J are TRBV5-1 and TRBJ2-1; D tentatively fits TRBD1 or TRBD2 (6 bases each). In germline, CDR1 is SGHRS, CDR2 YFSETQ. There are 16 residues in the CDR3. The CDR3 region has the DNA TGCGCCTGCAGCTTGGAGGGGGATATCTCCTACAATGAGCAGTTCTTC. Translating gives CACSLEGDISYNEQFF.